This entry concerns a single T cell receptor (beta chain). A quantity of 0.5 to 1 ug RNA underwent reverse transcription using random hexamers. The CDR3 of TCR beta was amplified by immunoSEQ multiplex PCR across 54 Vbeta and 13 Jbeta. TCRdb itself ran the immunoSEQ multiplex PCR reads through MiXCR, one entry per CDR3 protein. Among approximately 110,000 distinct CDR3 sequences, 90% to 95% were seen once, and the ten largest hold 0.25% to 0.35%. Sequencing of TCR beta was performed on blood CD8+ and CD4+ T cells. Treatment-naive patients with stable or active relapsing-remitting disease served as multiple sclerosis controls. V shed 3 bases, J shed 5 bases, and the junction held 3 bases outside the gene matches. The CDR3 contains 13 residues. Germline values: CDR1 MGHRA, CDR2 YSYEKL. This specimen comes from a study of CD8 T cells in Susac syndrome.

The chain carries TRBV4-1 and TRBJ2-7; 8 bases agree with TRBD1. The receptor was derived from a human donor with multiple sclerosis. The specimen was CD8+ T cells from PBMCs. CDR3 residues: CASSQTGEDEQYF. CDR3 nucleotides: TGCGCCAGCAGCCAGACAGGGGAGGACGAGCAGTACTTC.